This T cell receptor (beta chain) stems from a study of identical twins. As concerns this clonotype: Its antigen is undetermined.

Study-wide results and caveats: Abundant cord blood beta clonotypes carried fewer insertions; memory repertoires showed none.

With 0 bases removed from V and 1 base from J, the gap between germline ends came to 9 bases. There are 15 residues in the CDR3. Germline CDR1 SGHRS, CDR2 YFSETQ. Unique molecular identifiers were present on the cDNA, and a universal primer site came from template switching. MiXCR was run by TCRdb on the 5' RACE reads, yielding one entry per CDR3 protein. The sample yields hundreds of thousands of distinct CDR3 sequences, roughly an eighth seen once. Another study also made use of these data, one on yellow fever vaccine responses in identical twins. That publication notes: The authors reported partly convergent, partly personalized vaccine responses in identical twins.

This chain uses TRBV5-1 with TRBJ2-3; D might be TRBD1 (6 bases). Sequencing was done on a sample of CD8+ T cells sorted from blood. The TCR was taken from a woman aged 18-30 years in good health. The CDR3 here is CASSLERTGTDTQYF. The CDR3 DNA reads TGCGCCAGCAGCTTGGAGCGGACAGGCACAGATACGCAGTATTTT.